The clone carrying this T cell receptor (beta chain) was detected once. No antigen is known for it. At one end the junction does not follow the germline gene, possibly because of a read error. A modified ARM-PCR protocol with three rounds of nested PCR amplified TCRbeta. TCRdb passed the multiplex PCR reads through MiXCR, listing each CDR3 protein once. Of more than 85,000 distinct CDR3 sequences listed, about 66% are singletons. This sample's RNA came from whole unsorted tissue. The data were taken from a study of tumor and adjacent non-tumor tissue in lung cancer. Study-level information: The cohort had under 15 adenocarcinoma, a couple of squamous cell and 1 small cell patients. Patients were aged roughly 30 to 76, 9 to 10 men and a handful of women, stage I to III.

Study conclusions and caveats: Patients with more diverse tumor TCRs had worse survival. TCR diversity was significantly greater in tumor than normal lung tissue.

The CDR3 spans 14 residues. CDR1 is ENHRY and CDR2 is SYGVKD in the germline V gene. This receptor was identified in a man between 65 and 79 years old with non-small cell lung cancer. V is TRBV10-3 and J is TRBJ2-7; D is unresolved. The sample comprised lung tumor tissue. CDR3 region: CTISGSWAVHEQCF. In nucleotides, the CDR3 is TGTACCATCAGTGGGTCTTGGGCTGTCCACGAGCAGTGCTTC.